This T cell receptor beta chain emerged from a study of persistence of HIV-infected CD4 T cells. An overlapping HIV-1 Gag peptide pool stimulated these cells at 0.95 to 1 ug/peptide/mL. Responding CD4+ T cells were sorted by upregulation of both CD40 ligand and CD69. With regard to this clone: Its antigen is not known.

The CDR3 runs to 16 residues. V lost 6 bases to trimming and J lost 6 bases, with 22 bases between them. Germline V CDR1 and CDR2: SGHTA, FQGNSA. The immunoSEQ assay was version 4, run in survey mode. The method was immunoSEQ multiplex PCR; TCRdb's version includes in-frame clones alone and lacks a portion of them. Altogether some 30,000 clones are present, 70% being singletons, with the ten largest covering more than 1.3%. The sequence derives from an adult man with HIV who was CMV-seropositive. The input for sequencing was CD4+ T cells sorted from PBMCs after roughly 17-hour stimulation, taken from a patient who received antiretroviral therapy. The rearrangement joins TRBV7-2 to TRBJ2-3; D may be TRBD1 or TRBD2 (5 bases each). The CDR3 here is CASSSSGTLIGDTQYF. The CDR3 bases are TGTGCCAGCAGTTCCTCCGGGACCCTCATCGGGGATACGCAGTATTTT.